Listed below are T cell receptor beta chains from one sample, sequenced in a study of OX40 agonist ivuxolimab in advanced cancers. Sequencing used immunoSEQ multiplex PCR; TCRdb keeps in-frame clones, though not all of them. The table records about 74,000 clones, more than 70% of them present only once. The sequencing used CD4+ or CD8+ T cells sorted from blood, collected in a trial of the OX40 agonist ivuxolimab. The receptors come from an adult with an advanced solid tumor such as melanoma, head and neck, liver or kidney cancer. CDR3s include the opening cysteine and the closing phenylalanine or tryptophan. D genes are given only for firm matches. Only some rows state a clone size, as once, few, many or a class for expanded clones.

v_gene: TRBV5-6
d_gene: TRBD1
abundance: -
j_gene: TRBJ2-5
CDR3aa: CASSYRDRATEETQYF
CDR3nt: TGTGCCAGCAGCTACCGGGACAGGGCGACCGAGGAGACCCAGTACTTC

v_gene: TRBV5-4
d_gene: TRBD2
abundance: once
j_gene: TRBJ2-1
CDR3aa: CASSLTSGGGRAPRGEQFF
CDR3nt: TGTGCCAGCAGCTTGACTAGCGGAGGCGGGAGGGCCCCTAGGGGTGAGCAGTTCTTC

v_gene: TRBV11-2
d_gene: TRBD2
abundance: -
j_gene: TRBJ2-5
CDR3aa: CASSGMTGGRQETQYF
CDR3nt: TGTGCCAGCAGCGGAATGACGGGGGGGCGCCAAGAGACCCAGTACTTC

v_gene: TRBV5-1
d_gene: -
abundance: -
j_gene: TRBJ1-3
CDR3aa: CASSSTGPSGNTIYF
CDR3nt: TGCGCCAGCAGCTCGACAGGACCTTCTGGAAACACCATATATTTT

v_gene: TRBV11-2
d_gene: TRBD1
abundance: -
j_gene: TRBJ2-4
CDR3aa: CASSRKGTGRVVGNIQYF
CDR3nt: TGTGCCAGCAGCCGAAAAGGGACAGGGCGGGTTGTTGGTAACATTCAGTACTTC

v_gene: TRBV5-1
d_gene: -
abundance: -
j_gene: TRBJ1-1
CDR3aa: CASSSYMNTEAFF
CDR3nt: TGCGCCAGCAGCTCCTATATGAACACTGAAGCTTTCTTT

v_gene: TRBV11-3
d_gene: -
abundance: -
j_gene: TRBJ1-1
CDR3aa: CASSLDRARTEAFF
CDR3nt: TGTGCCAGCAGCTTAGACAGGGCTCGCACTGAAGCTTTCTTT

v_gene: TRBV9
d_gene: TRBD1
abundance: -
j_gene: TRBJ2-7
CDR3aa: CASSPQGGTGVDEQYF
CDR3nt: TGTGCCAGCAGTCCCCAGGGAGGGACAGGGGTAGACGAGCAGTACTTC

v_gene: TRBV6-6
d_gene: -
abundance: -
j_gene: TRBJ1-5
CDR3aa: CASSYSRQGGNQPQHF
CDR3nt: TGTGCCAGCAGTTACTCGAGGCAGGGCGGCAATCAGCCCCAGCATTTT

v_gene: TRBV6-1
d_gene: -
abundance: -
j_gene: TRBJ1-6
CDR3aa: CASTGGSARDSPLHF
CDR3nt: TGTGCCAGCACTGGGGGTTCGGCAAGGGATTCACCCCTCCACTTT

v_gene: TRBV4-1
d_gene: -
abundance: few
j_gene: TRBJ1-5
CDR3aa: CASSQVDMGFGQPQHF
CDR3nt: TGCGCCAGCAGCCAAGTAGATATGGGGTTCGGGCAGCCCCAGCATTTT

v_gene: TRBV14
d_gene: -
abundance: -
j_gene: TRBJ2-3
CDR3aa: CASSQVGSIDTQYF
CDR3nt: TGTGCCAGCAGCCAAGTCGGGAGCATCGATACGCAGTATTTT

v_gene: TRBV19
d_gene: TRBD2
abundance: -
j_gene: TRBJ2-2
CDR3aa: CASKLRSKGLAGTGELFF
CDR3nt: TGTGCCAGTAAATTGAGGTCTAAGGGACTAGCGGGAACCGGGGAGCTGTTTTTT

v_gene: TRBV6-5
d_gene: -
abundance: -
j_gene: TRBJ1-6
CDR3aa: CASSYKVYSPLHF
CDR3nt: TGTGCCAGCAGTTACAAGGTGTATTCACCCCTCCACTTT

v_gene: TRBV6-6
d_gene: -
abundance: -
j_gene: TRBJ1-2
CDR3aa: CASSYKGGSYGYTF
CDR3nt: TGTGCCAGCAGTTACAAGGGGGGGAGCTATGGCTACACCTTC

v_gene: TRBV18
d_gene: -
abundance: once
j_gene: TRBJ1-1
CDR3aa: CASSPRGSGMNTEAFF
CDR3nt: TGTGCCAGCTCACCAAGGGGAAGCGGAATGAACACTGAAGCTTTCTTT

v_gene: TRBV30
d_gene: -
abundance: -
j_gene: TRBJ2-2
CDR3aa: CAWRGANTGELLF
CDR3nt: TGTGCCTGGAGGGGGGCGAACACCGGGGAGCTGCTTTTT

v_gene: TRBV6-5
d_gene: -
abundance: -
j_gene: TRBJ1-6
CDR3aa: CASGSSYNSPLHF
CDR3nt: TGTGCCAGCGGGAGCTCCTATAATTCACCCCTCCACTTT

v_gene: TRBV7-8
d_gene: -
abundance: -
j_gene: TRBJ1-5
CDR3aa: CASSLATQVPNQPQHF
CDR3nt: TGTGCCAGCAGCTTAGCAACACAAGTACCGAATCAGCCCCAGCATTTT

v_gene: TRBV18
d_gene: TRBD1
abundance: -
j_gene: TRBJ2-1
CDR3aa: CASSPPGQGRVAADNEQFF
CDR3nt: TGTGCCAGCTCACCCCCGGGACAGGGGAGGGTAGCGGCAGACAATGAGCAGTTCTTC

v_gene: TRBV18
d_gene: TRBD2
abundance: -
j_gene: TRBJ2-2
CDR3aa: CASSRFSGGPISTGTGELFF
CDR3nt: TGTGCCAGCTCACGGTTTAGCGGGGGCCCAATTTCGACGGGCACCGGGGAGCTGTTTTTT

v_gene: TRBV6-6
d_gene: -
abundance: -
j_gene: TRBJ2-3
CDR3aa: CASSYRATDTQYF
CDR3nt: TGTGCCAGCAGTTACCGGGCCACAGATACGCAGTATTTT

v_gene: TRBV15
d_gene: -
abundance: -
j_gene: TRBJ2-1
CDR3aa: CATSREGGQRNNEQFF
CDR3nt: TGTGCCACCAGCAGAGAGGGGGGACAGCGTAACAATGAGCAGTTCTTC

v_gene: TRBV7-9
d_gene: TRBD2
abundance: -
j_gene: TRBJ2-1
CDR3aa: CASSGTRYNEQFF
CDR3nt: TGTGCCAGCAGTGGGACTAGATACAATGAGCAGTTCTTC

v_gene: TRBV30
d_gene: -
abundance: -
j_gene: TRBJ1-2
CDR3aa: CAWSVLGGYTF
CDR3nt: TGTGCCTGGAGTGTACTAGGGGGCTACACCTTC

v_gene: TRBV21-1
d_gene: -
abundance: few
j_gene: TRBJ1-5
CDR3aa: CASSRGQPQHF
CDR3nt: TGTGCCAGCAGCAGAGGTCAGCCCCAGCATTTT

v_gene: TRBV7-6
d_gene: -
abundance: -
j_gene: TRBJ2-5
CDR3aa: CASSLNQETQYF
CDR3nt: TGTGCCAGCAGCTTAAACCAAGAGACCCAGTACTTC

v_gene: TRBV6-5
d_gene: TRBD2
abundance: once
j_gene: TRBJ2-5
CDR3aa: CASSYATAGEETQYF
CDR3nt: TGTGCCAGCAGTTACGCTACAGCGGGGGAAGAGACCCAGTACTTC

v_gene: TRBV5-4
d_gene: -
abundance: -
j_gene: TRBJ2-1
CDR3aa: CASSFLSGNEQFF
CDR3nt: TGTGCCAGCAGCTTCCTTAGCGGCAATGAGCAGTTCTTC

v_gene: TRBV5-5
d_gene: TRBD1
abundance: -
j_gene: TRBJ1-2
CDR3aa: CASSLGQGPYGYTF
CDR3nt: TGTGCCAGCAGCTTGGGACAGGGGCCCTATGGCTACACCTTC

v_gene: TRBV11-2
d_gene: -
abundance: -
j_gene: TRBJ1-4
CDR3aa: CASSFVESEKLFF
CDR3nt: TGTGCCAGCAGCTTCGTGGAATCCGAAAAACTGTTTTTT

v_gene: TRBV27
d_gene: -
abundance: -
j_gene: TRBJ1-1
CDR3aa: CASSPGQNTEAFF
CDR3nt: TGTGCCAGCAGCCCTGGACAGAACACTGAAGCTTTCTTT

v_gene: TRBV6-6
d_gene: -
abundance: -
j_gene: TRBJ2-3
CDR3aa: CASSASTDTQYF
CDR3nt: TGTGCCAGCTCGGCCAGCACAGATACGCAGTATTTT

v_gene: TRBV28
d_gene: -
abundance: -
j_gene: TRBJ1-2
CDR3aa: CASLTPGQGRGYTF
CDR3nt: TGTGCCAGCCTTACACCCGGGCAGGGCCGAGGCTACACCTTC

v_gene: TRBV7-8
d_gene: TRBD1
abundance: -
j_gene: TRBJ1-6
CDR3aa: CASSSPGQGGNSPLHF
CDR3nt: TGTGCCAGCAGCTCACCGGGACAGGGGGGAAATTCACCCCTCCACTTT

v_gene: TRBV29-1
d_gene: TRBD1
abundance: -
j_gene: TRBJ1-2
CDR3aa: CSVDRVISNGYTF
CDR3nt: TGCAGCGTAGACAGGGTGATCTCTAACGGCTACACCTTC

v_gene: TRBV7-3
d_gene: -
abundance: -
j_gene: TRBJ1-1
CDR3aa: CASSPGWNTEAFF
CDR3nt: TGTGCCAGCAGCCCAGGGTGGAACACTGAAGCTTTCTTT

v_gene: TRBV7-9
d_gene: -
abundance: -
j_gene: TRBJ2-1
CDR3aa: CASSFVGGSEQFF
CDR3nt: TGTGCCAGCAGCTTCGTGGGCGGAAGTGAGCAGTTCTTC

v_gene: TRBV5-1
d_gene: -
abundance: once
j_gene: TRBJ2-3
CDR3aa: CASNTGGTDTQYF
CDR3nt: TGCGCCAGCAATACCGGGGGCACAGATACGCAGTATTTT

v_gene: TRBV7-2
d_gene: -
abundance: -
j_gene: TRBJ1-4
CDR3aa: CASSPMDLLGEKLFF
CDR3nt: TGTGCCAGCAGCCCAATGGACTTGTTAGGTGAAAAACTGTTTTTT